One sample yielded the 25 T cell receptor beta chains listed below, sequenced in a study of blood T cell repertoires in COVID-19 (dated by TCRdb to 2018 to 2021). The receptor library was made with the immunoSEQ multiplex PCR assay. The immuneACCESS repertoire file appears here via TCRdb, limited to in-frame rearrangements. These files lack a portion of the clones; in checked studies, under half of the deficit traces to unresolved V genes, and the cause of the others is not known. The sample table holds 250,000 or so clones, of which approximately 87% were seen once. In total, the top ten clones hold roughly 6.3% of the sample. The sample was peripheral blood. The source is a man aged 60-69 years with acute or convalescent COVID-19.

This clone was seen many times. The chain employs TRBV7-2 and TRBJ2-2, with D possibly being TRBD2 (6 bases). Trimming cost V 5 bases and J 4 bases, with 11 bases left between them. The CDR3 sequence is 14 residues long. Germline V gene sequence: CDR1 SGHTA, CDR2 FQGNSA. The CDR3 here is CASSPGDATGELFF. CDR3 DNA sequence: TGTGCCAGCAGCCCGGGGGACGCCACCGGGGAGCTGTTTTTT.

The chain has TRBV7-9 and TRBJ1-4; TRBD1 is a possible D gene (6 bases). V was cut by 5 bases and J by 5 bases, with 15 bases left in between. This CDR3 is built from 15 residues. Looked up from germline, CDR1 is SEHNR and CDR2 is FQNEAQ (reference sequence). The CDR3, as DNA: TGTGCCAGCAGCCAAAACAGGGTTCTAAATGAAAAACTGTTTTTT. As protein: CASSQNRVLNEKLFF.

CDR3 protein: CASSREGQGHYGYTF. The CDR3 nucleotides read TGTGCCAGCAGCCGAGAAGGCCAGGGCCACTATGGCTACACCTTC. This chain joins TRBV7-8 and TRBJ1-2; TRBD1 might be the D (5 bases). V was cut by 5 bases and J by 3 bases, with 16 bases left in between. Germline V CDR1 and CDR2: SGHVS, FQNEAQ. This CDR3 is built from 15 residues.

The chain couples TRBV5-6 to TRBJ2-5, with 11 positions matching TRBD2. V dropped 0 bases and J dropped 5; count of bases not matched to a gene: 6. The CDR3 spans 16 residues. Germline CDR1 reads SGHDT; CDR2 reads YYEEEE. Here the CDR3 reads CASSLGLAGGSETQYF. CDR3 DNA: TGTGCCAGCAGCTTGGGTCTAGCGGGAGGCTCGGAGACCCAGTACTTC.

The chain has TRBV6-5 and TRBJ1-2, with D unclear. Germline-derived CDR1 and CDR2 are MNHEY and SVGAGI. V lost 7 bases to trimming and J lost 4 bases, with 13 bases between them. This CDR3 has 13 amino acids. As DNA, the CDR3 is TGTGCCAGCACCCCGGGATTTGGCTATGGCTACACCTTC. It yields the protein CASTPGFGYGYTF.

The chain links TRBV6-5 to TRBJ1-1, with D perhaps TRBD1 (6 bases). Germline CDR1 MNHEY, CDR2 SVGAGI. The CDR3 contains 15 residues. Trimming cost V 10 bases and J 2 bases, with 20 bases left between them. CDR3 residues: CATGDPRGENTEAFF. The CDR3 bases are TGTGCCACAGGGGATCCCCGAGGGGAAAACACTGAAGCTTTCTTT.

The chain has TRBV27 and TRBJ2-7, with TRBD2 matching 10 bases. Trimming at V came to 3 bases and at J to 2 bases, leaving 7 bases not matched to a gene. Germline V lookup: CDR1 MNHEY, CDR2 SMNVEV (reference sequence). There are 16 residues in the CDR3. DNA of the CDR3: TGTGCCAGCAGTTTTCTGGCTAGCGGGAGCCCCTACGAGCAGTACTTC. Its translation: CASSFLASGSPYEQYF.

The chain uses TRBV6-5 and TRBJ2-3; D not certain. Germline values: CDR1 MNHEY, CDR2 SVGAGI. Trimming left V 4 bases short and J 2 bases short, with 10 bases between. CDR3 length: 14 residues. The CDR3 region has the DNA TGTGCCAGCAGTTCCTCCGGTCCCACAGATACGCAGTATTTT. Its protein product is CASSSSGPTDTQYF.

The chain uses TRBV6-5 and TRBJ1-3; unclear D gene. V shed 4 bases and J shed 0 bases, with 13 bases lying between them. Looked up from germline, CDR1 is MNHEY and CDR2 is SVGAGI. The CDR3 is made up of 16 amino acids. CDR3 nucleotides: TGTGCCAGCAGTTTGCGGCGGGAGAGCTCTGGAAACACCATATATTTT. Protein product: CASSLRRESSGNTIYF.

This sequence joins TRBV7-6 and TRBJ1-5, with 7 bases fitting TRBD1. In germline, CDR1 is SGHVS, CDR2 FNYEAQ. The CDR3 loop spans 17 amino acids. V trimming: 5 bases; J trimming: 2 bases; junction bases outside the gene matches: 12. The CDR3 reads CASSQHDRVGRNQPQHF. CDR3 nucleotide sequence: TGTGCCAGCAGCCAGCATGACAGGGTCGGTCGCAATCAGCCCCAGCATTTT.

V is TRBV14 and J is TRBJ1-2, with 12 bases identical to TRBD1. The germline V gene encodes CDR1 SGHDN and CDR2 FVKESK. After removal of 4 bases from V and 3 bases from J, the junction contained 6 bases not matched to a gene. The CDR3 totals 16 residues. This CDR3 is CASSPGQGAPYYGYTF. The DNA for the CDR3 is TGTGCCAGCAGCCCGGGACAGGGGGCGCCGTACTATGGCTACACCTTC.

This rearrangement joins TRBV7-9 to TRBJ1-2; D uncertain. The V and J ends lost 1 base and 6 bases respectively, with 9 bases between them. The CDR3 sequence is 13 residues long. Per germline, CDR1 SEHNR and CDR2 FQNEAQ (reference sequence). The CDR3 is CASSLGEINGYTF. The CDR3, as DNA: TGTGCCAGCAGCTTAGGCGAAATAAATGGCTACACCTTC. The complete variable domain, with remaining parts taken from reference TRBV7-9 and TRBJ1-2, reads DTGVSQNPRHKITKRGQNVTFRCDPISEHNRLYWYRQTLGQGPEFLTYFQNEAQLEKSRLLSDRFSAERPKGSFSTLEIQRTEQGDSAMYLCASSLGEINGYTFGSGTRLTVV.

This chain joins TRBV2 and TRBJ2-1, with TRBD2 identical over 8 bases. The CDR3 contains 15 residues. With 6 bases clipped from V and 2 bases from J, the junction kept 6 bases outside the gene matches. CDR1 and CDR2 (germline): SNHLY, FYNNEI. CDR3 amino acids: CASSPGLATYNEQFF. CDR3 coding DNA: TGTGCCAGCAGCCCCGGACTAGCCACCTACAATGAGCAGTTCTTC.

The V and J genes are TRBV5-1 and TRBJ2-7; 8 nucleotides align to TRBD1. J lost 5 bases, V lost 6 bases, and 10 bases had no gene match. Germline V gene sequence: CDR1 SGHRS, CDR2 YFSETQ. The CDR3 is 14 amino acids. DNA of the CDR3: TGCGCCAGCAAAACCGGGGACAGGCTCAACGAGCAGTACTTC. This translates into CASKTGDRLNEQYF.

CDR3 DNA: TGTGCCAGCAGCTTAATTCGGGGAGCGGACCGGGAGCTGTTTTTT. Translating it yields CASSLIRGADRELFF. The genes are TRBV7-3 and TRBJ2-2; TRBD2 is a possible D gene (5 bases). Trimming took 1 base from V and 9 from J, leaving 15 bases between them. Germline values: CDR1 SGHTA, CDR2 FQGTGA. This CDR3 is built from 15 residues.

CDR3 in amino acids: CASSQEPGTNEKLFF. Written as DNA, the CDR3 is TGCGCCAGCAGCCAAGAACCAGGGACTAATGAAAAACTGTTTTTT. The chain employs TRBV4-3 and TRBJ1-4; possibly TRBD1 for D (5 bases). Trimming stripped 0 bases from V and 2 bases from J, with 7 bases between. The CDR3 length is 15 residues. Germline V gives CDR1 LGHNA, CDR2 YSLEER.

The gene calls are TRBV7-2 and TRBJ2-3; the D gene is possibly TRBD2 (5 bases). Germline CDR1 is SGHTA and CDR2 is FQGNSA. CDR3 length: 14 amino acids. The V gene lost 5 bases and the J gene lost 6 bases, with 15 bases spanning the gap. CDR3 DNA sequence: TGTGCCAGCAGCCACCCGGGGAAAGGGGATACGCAGTATTTT. It is translated as CASSHPGKGDTQYF. Based on the CDR3 plus reference TRBV7-2 and TRBJ2-3, the full variable domain is GAGVSQSPSNKVTEKGKDVELRCDPISGHTALYWYRQSLGQGLEFLIYFQGNSAPDKSGLPSDRFSAERTGGSVSTLTIQRTQQEDSAVYLCASSHPGKGDTQYFGPGTRLTVL.

The V gene is TRBV6-5, the J gene TRBJ2-7; D may be TRBD2 (7 bases). CDR1 MNHEY and CDR2 SVGAGI come from the germline V gene. The ends were cut back, 6 bases at V and 5 bases at J, with 17 bases in the middle. CDR3 length: 14 amino acids. The CDR3 DNA reads as TGTGCCAGCAGCCGAGGGGGGGGGAGCCACGAGCAGTACTTC. Protein sequence: CASSRGGGSHEQYF.

CDR3 in amino acids: CASSATGTFLYEQYF. DNA of the CDR3: TGTGCCAGCAGCGCAACAGGGACGTTCCTATACGAGCAGTACTTC. The gene calls are TRBV7-9 and TRBJ2-7; weak D call: TRBD1 (6 bases). The V gene's germline CDR1 is SEHNR and CDR2 FQNEAQ (reference sequence). Trimming stripped 5 bases from V and 4 bases from J, with 18 bases between. The CDR3 totals 15 residues.

The chain combines TRBV27 with TRBJ2-7; 9 bases are shared with TRBD2. The CDR3 covers 17 residues. After removal of 5 bases from V and 7 bases from J, the junction contained 18 bases not matched to a gene. Germline CDR1 is MNHEY and CDR2 is SMNVEV (reference sequence). The CDR3 reads CASSLSGGLAGNQEQYF. CDR3 bases: TGTGCCAGCAGTCTCTCCGGGGGGCTAGCGGGAAATCAAGAGCAGTACTTC.

This clone was seen more than once but under ten times. The chain links TRBV30 to TRBJ2-7, with a possible D match to TRBD1 (5 bases). There are 14 residues in the CDR3. V lost 4 bases, J lost 4 bases, and 17 bases lay in between. Germline assignment: CDR1 GTSNPN and CDR2 SVGIG (reference sequence). CDR3: CAWKQGVPFYEQYF. The CDR3 region has the DNA TGTGCCTGGAAGCAAGGGGTTCCTTTTTACGAGCAGTACTTC.

The J gene is TRBJ1-1, the V gene TRBV28; a weak D match, TRBD1 (6 bases). Trimming left V 4 bases short and J 5 bases short, with 17 bases between. CDR1 and CDR2 (germline): MDHEN, SYDVKM. The CDR3 has 15 residues. The chain's CDR3 is CASSSPTGLGTEAFF. CDR3 bases: TGTGCCAGCAGTTCACCGACAGGATTGGGGACTGAAGCTTTCTTT.

The chain couples TRBV5-1 to TRBJ1-2; D not certain. Germline CDR1 is SGHRS and CDR2 is YFSETQ. The ends were cut back, 4 bases at V and 0 bases at J, with 10 bases in the middle. CDR3 length: 14 residues. The CDR3 coding sequence is TGCGCCAGCAGCGAGGGCCTAGCTAACTATGGCTACACCTTC. It is translated as CASSEGLANYGYTF.

The rearrangement links TRBV19 to TRBJ1-5; 7 positions match TRBD1. The junction had 7 bases not matched to a gene; V was cut back by 5 bases and J by 6 bases. The CDR3 spans 14 residues. Germline assignment: CDR1 LNHDA and CDR2 SQIVND (reference sequence). The CDR3 DNA reads TGTGCCAGTAGTTTCAGGGGGGACGGTCAGCCCCAGCATTTT. Its protein is CASSFRGDGQPQHF.

V gene TRBV5-6 combines with J gene TRBJ1-4; 8 positions match TRBD1. The CDR3 extends over 17 amino acids. The V gene end was trimmed by 1 base and the J gene end by 0 bases; junction bases not matched to a gene: 5. CDR1 is SGHDT and CDR2 is YYEEEE in the germline V gene. The CDR3 sequence is CASSLWDRPATNEKLFF. The CDR3 DNA is TGTGCCAGCAGCTTGTGGGACAGGCCTGCAACTAATGAAAAACTGTTTTTT.